One and the same sample provided the 28 T cell receptor beta chains below, sequenced in a study of T cell clonotyping in hematopoietic cell transplantation. The data were produced by immunoSEQ multiplex PCR, yet TCRdb's version contains in-frame clones alone and is incomplete. The profile covers 12,000 to 15,000 clones, with around 98% appearing a single time and around 4.2% taken by the ten largest. This material consisted of peripheral blood mononuclear cells, taken 30 days after allogeneic stem cell transplant. The receptors here all came from a female patient in her fifties or sixties who had an allogeneic stem cell transplant from an unrelated donor, so T cells may come from the graft donor. Some clones in this sample may be carry-over from other donors' samples.

This clone was observed a single time. The chain has TRBV5-4 and TRBJ2-3; possible D gene TRBD2, 6 bases. V gave up 5 bases and J gave up 2 bases, with 12 bases separating them. Germline loops: CDR1 SGHNT, CDR2 YYREEE (reference sequence). The CDR3 has 14 residues. The CDR3 reads CASRVAELTDTQYF. The CDR3 nucleotides are TGTGCCAGCAGGGTAGCGGAGCTCACAGATACGCAGTATTTT.

J is TRBJ1-2 and V is TRBV19; perhaps TRBD1 as D (5 bases). This CDR3 is 16 amino acids long. Trimming shortened V by 6 bases and J by 5 bases, and 22 bases separated the two germline ends. Germline V lookup: CDR1 LNHDA, CDR2 SQIVND (reference sequence). The CDR3 DNA reads as TGTGCCAGTAGATTGAGCGGGACCCTCCAAGGGTATGGCTACACCTTC. It translates to CASRLSGTLQGYGYTF.

This rearrangement joins TRBV2 to TRBJ1-1, with D possibly matching TRBD1 (6 bases). From germline, CDR1 is SNHLY and CDR2 FYNNEI. V was clipped by 8 bases and J by 2 bases, with 12 bases between them. CDR3 length: 13 amino acids. CDR3 DNA: TGTGCCAGCTCGGGGACACTAAACACTGAAGCTTTCTTT. It specifies CASSGTLNTEAFF.

The J gene is TRBJ2-6, the V gene TRBV15; no reliable D call. Trimming shortened V by 0 bases and J by 2 bases, and 5 bases separated the two germline ends. Germline loops: CDR1 LNHNV, CDR2 YYDKDF (reference sequence). There are 15 residues in the CDR3. DNA for the CDR3: TGTGCCACCAGCAGAGAAACAACTGGGGCCAACGTCCTGACTTTC. Translating gives CATSRETTGANVLTF.

The chain has TRBV30 and TRBJ1-6; 9 nucleotides agree with TRBD1. The CDR3 covers 14 residues. Looked up from germline, CDR1 is GTSNPN and CDR2 is SVGIG (reference sequence). Germline trimming cut 0 bases from V and 9 bases from J; bases unmatched to any gene: 3. CDR3 in DNA: TGTGCCTGGAGTGTGGGACAGGGTAGTTCACCCCTCCACTTT. It codes for CAWSVGQGSSPLHF. The full variable domain, its missing parts supplied by reference TRBV30 and TRBJ1-6, is SQTIHQWPATLVQPVGSPLSLECTVEGTSNPNLYWYRQAAGRGLQLLFYSVGIGQISSEVPQNLSASRPQDRQFILSSKKLLLSDSGFYLCAWSVGQGSSPLHFGNGTRLTVT.

J is TRBJ1-5 and V is TRBV4-1; D is ambiguous. CDR1 and CDR2 (germline): MGHRA, YSYEKL. This CDR3 contains 19 residues. V was shortened by 2 bases and J by 0 bases, with 20 bases between the two germline ends. CDR3 protein: CASSQIDMGFINSNQPQHF. The CDR3 DNA reads as TGCGCCAGCAGCCAAATCGACATGGGGTTCATCAATAGCAATCAGCCCCAGCATTTT.

The chain is built from TRBV12-5 and TRBJ1-1; D is unresolved. Germline CDR1 and CDR2: LGHNT and FRNRAP. This CDR3 spans 21 amino acids. V gave up 0 bases and J gave up 1 base, with 27 bases separating them. The CDR3 is CASGLVPWSYAASKTNTEAFF. In DNA form, the CDR3 reads TGTGCTAGTGGTTTGGTCCCATGGTCCTACGCAGCAAGTAAAACGAACACTGAAGCTTTCTTT.

The CDR3 nucleotides read TGTGCCAGCAGTGAAGGGGGGATACCTGGAGAAAAACTGTTTTTT. Protein: CASSEGGIPGEKLFF. The rearrangement joins TRBV6-4 to TRBJ1-4; possibly TRBD1 for D (6 bases). The V end lost 3 bases, the J end lost 8 bases, and 16 bases lay between the germline ends. The CDR3 spans 15 residues. Germline V gene lookup returns CDR1 MRHNA and CDR2 SNTAGT.

V is TRBV2 and J is TRBJ2-3; no reliable D call. The CDR3 has 16 amino acids. V dropped 7 bases and J dropped 2 bases, with 19 bases sitting between them. The germline V gene encodes CDR1 SNHLY and CDR2 FYNNEI. CDR3 nucleotide sequence: TGTGCCAGCACCCCAGATAGGGCTGGAAACACAGATACGCAGTATTTT. Its translation is CASTPDRAGNTDTQYF.

This clone was seen just once. CDR3 coding DNA: TGTGCCAGCAGTGACGTGGGGGGCAGGGATGAGCAGTTCTTC. It codes for CASSDVGGRDEQFF. This chain links TRBV25-1 with TRBJ2-1; D is perhaps TRBD1 or TRBD2 (6 bases each). This CDR3 comprises 14 residues. The V end lost 3 bases, the J end lost 8 bases, and 14 bases lay between the germline ends. CDR1 is MGHDK and CDR2 is SYGVNS in the germline V gene.

The V gene is TRBV25-1, the J gene TRBJ2-6; D possibly corresponds to TRBD1 (6 bases). Germline CDR1 MGHDK, CDR2 SYGVNS. The CDR3 consists of 12 residues. The CDR3 sequence is CGQVSGANVLTF. Written as DNA, the CDR3 is TGTGGACAGGTCTCTGGGGCCAACGTCCTGACTTTC.

CDR3 amino acids: CASSYGSKSSSYEQYF. CDR3 bases: TGTGCCAGCAGTTACGGGAGCAAATCGAGCTCCTACGAGCAGTACTTC. The chain combines TRBV6-5 with TRBJ2-7; perhaps TRBD2 as D (5 bases). This CDR3 spans 16 amino acids. Deletions cut 2 bases from V and 0 bases from J, with 14 bases between. Germline-derived CDR1 and CDR2 are MNHEY and SVGAGI.

J is TRBJ1-5 and V is TRBV30; 10 bases are shared with TRBD1. V lost 2 bases and J lost 6; bases outside the gene matches: 10. Germline CDR1 and CDR2: GTSNPN and SVGIG (reference sequence). CDR3 length equals 16 residues. The CDR3 region is CAWSLGQGYIGQPQHF. The CDR3 DNA is TGTGCCTGGAGTTTGGGACAGGGGTATATTGGTCAGCCCCAGCATTTT.

The chain combines TRBV19 with TRBJ1-5, with TRBD1 identical over 8 bases. The CDR3 spans 14 residues. V dropped 6 bases and J dropped 3; count of bases not matched to a gene: 4. CDR1 LNHDA and CDR2 SQIVND come from the germline V gene (reference sequence). CDR3 sequence (DNA): TGTGCCAGTAGCCAGGGGGCCAACAATCAGCCCCAGCATTTT. Its protein is CASSQGANNQPQHF.

The gene calls are TRBV11-2 and TRBJ1-2, with D hard to call. The germline V gene has CDR1 SGHAT and CDR2 FQNNGV. The V gene lost 6 bases and the J gene lost 2 bases, with 13 bases spanning the gap. The CDR3 spans 14 residues. The chain's CDR3 is CASRKIRGNYGYTF. The CDR3 DNA is TGTGCCAGCAGGAAAATACGGGGAAACTATGGCTACACCTTC.

The chain links TRBV27 to TRBJ1-4, with D hard to call. Germline V gene data show CDR1 as MNHEY and CDR2 as SMNVEV (reference sequence). Trimming took off 6 bases at V and 0 bases at J, with 5 bases between the two ends. This CDR3 is built from 13 residues. CDR3 residues: CASSSSTNEKLFF. For the CDR3, the DNA is TGTGCCAGCAGCTCTTCAACTAATGAAAAACTGTTTTTT.

The rearrangement joins TRBV30 to TRBJ1-1; 8 bases line up with TRBD1. V was clipped by 0 bases and J by 6 bases; unmatched bases: 6. The CDR3 is made up of 14 amino acids. The germline CDR1 and CDR2 sequences are GTSNPN and SVGIG (reference sequence). This CDR3 is CAWSVQDRESEAFF. The CDR3 nucleotides are TGTGCCTGGAGTGTACAGGACAGGGAATCTGAAGCTTTCTTT.

V usage is TRBV4-2 and J usage is TRBJ2-3, with TRBD2 as a possible D gene (5 bases). The germline V and J ends were trimmed by 4 bases and 0 bases, with 11 bases remaining between them. Germline V gene lookup returns CDR1 LGHNA and CDR2 YNFKEQ. This CDR3 region has 15 residues. CDR3 region: CASSRSAPSTDTQYF. As DNA, the CDR3 is TGTGCCAGCAGCCGTAGCGCCCCTAGCACAGATACGCAGTATTTT.

The chain has TRBV11-2 and TRBJ2-7, with TRBD1 as a possible D gene (6 bases). Germline V gene data show CDR1 as SGHAT and CDR2 as FQNNGV. The CDR3 runs 12 residues. V lost 5 bases to trimming and J lost 4 bases, with 9 bases between them. CDR3 nucleotide sequence: TGTGCCAGCAGCCCACAGGGATACGAGCAGTACTTC. Its protein is CASSPQGYEQYF.

V gene TRBV30 combines with J gene TRBJ1-2, with D possibly matching TRBD1 (6 bases). The ends were cut back, 4 bases at V and 6 bases at J, with 6 bases in the middle. Germline V gene data show CDR1 as GTSNPN and CDR2 as SVGIG (reference sequence). This CDR3 has 10 residues. CDR3: CAWKGDGYTF. Written as DNA, the CDR3 is TGTGCCTGGAAGGGGGATGGCTACACCTTC.

V and J are TRBV4-2 and TRBJ2-5; TRBD2 aligns across 11 bases. V dropped 4 bases and J dropped 5; count of bases not matched to a gene: 6. The CDR3 is 15 residues long. CDR1 and CDR2 (germline): LGHNA, YNFKEQ. The CDR3 region has the DNA TGTGCCAGCAGCCTCTTACCTAGCGGGAGGGAGACCCAGTACTTC. This codes for CASSLLPSGRETQYF.

The chain combines TRBV11-3 with TRBJ2-7; the D is unclear. V gave up 5 bases and J gave up 3 bases, with 8 bases separating them. The CDR3 extends over 12 amino acids. Germline V CDR1 and CDR2: SGHNT, YENEEA. In DNA form, the CDR3 reads TGTGCCAGCAGCCCGAACGACTACGAGCAGTACTTC. Protein sequence: CASSPNDYEQYF.

This chain joins TRBV13 and TRBJ1-2; tentatively, D is TRBD1 (5 bases). V shed 2 bases and J shed 8 bases, with 15 bases lying between them. The CDR3 runs to 14 residues. The germline V gene encodes CDR1 PRHDT and CDR2 FYEKMQ (reference sequence). The CDR3 here is CASSLRGVVAGYTF. In DNA form, the CDR3 reads TGTGCCAGCAGCTTACGAGGGGTTGTCGCGGGCTACACCTTC.

V is TRBV7-2 and J is TRBJ2-2; 9 bases match TRBD1. The CDR3 consists of 14 residues. Germline V gene sequence: CDR1 SGHTA, CDR2 FQGNSA. The trim removed 4 bases at V and 5 bases at J, leaving 2 bases unmatched. This CDR3 is CASSSGQGTGELFF. The CDR3 DNA reads TGTGCCAGCAGCTCAGGACAGGGGACCGGGGAGCTGTTTTTT.

The chain links TRBV7-9 to TRBJ2-7, with D possibly being TRBD2 (7 bases). This CDR3 is built from 14 residues. Looked up from germline, CDR1 is SEHNR and CDR2 is FQNEAQ (reference sequence). Trimming pared 10 bases from V and 7 bases from J, leaving 23 bases between. CDR3 loop: CAIRRGRGGEEQYF. The CDR3 nucleotides read TGTGCCATCCGGCGGGGGCGGGGAGGAGAGGAGCAGTACTTC.

This rearrangement joins TRBV6-5 to TRBJ1-2; 10 nucleotides line up with TRBD1. Trimming took 4 bases from V and 6 from J; bases not matched to a gene: 8. The CDR3 is 15 residues long. The germline V gene encodes CDR1 MNHEY and CDR2 SVGAGI. CDR3 coding DNA: TGTGCCAGCAGTTTTTTCCGGGACAGGGGTGATGGCTACACCTTC. This translates into CASSFFRDRGDGYTF.

The chain employs TRBV6-6 and TRBJ2-5, with D hard to call. This CDR3 comprises 12 residues. V lost 7 bases and J lost 5, with 11 bases in between. Germline values: CDR1 MNHNY, CDR2 SVGAGI (reference sequence). The CDR3 spells CASTKSGETQYF. The CDR3 DNA follows: TGTGCCAGCACCAAAAGTGGGGAGACCCAGTACTTC.

The chain combines TRBV27 with TRBJ2-7; D is perhaps TRBD2 (6 bases). CDR3 length: 14 residues. V lost 6 bases, J lost 3 bases, and 15 bases lay in between. Germline values: CDR1 MNHEY, CDR2 SMNVEV (reference sequence). CDR3 bases: TGTGCCAGCAGCCAGGCGGGACCGCTCTACGAGCAGTACTTC. Its protein is CASSQAGPLYEQYF.